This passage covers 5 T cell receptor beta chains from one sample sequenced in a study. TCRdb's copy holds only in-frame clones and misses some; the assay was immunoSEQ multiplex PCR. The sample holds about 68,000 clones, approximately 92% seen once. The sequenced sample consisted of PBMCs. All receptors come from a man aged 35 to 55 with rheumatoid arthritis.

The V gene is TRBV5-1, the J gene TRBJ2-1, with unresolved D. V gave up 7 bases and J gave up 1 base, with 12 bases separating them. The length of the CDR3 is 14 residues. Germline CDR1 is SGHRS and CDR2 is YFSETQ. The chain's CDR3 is CASGIFHSYNEQFF. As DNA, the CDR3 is TGCGCCAGCGGAATCTTTCATTCCTACAATGAGCAGTTCTTC.

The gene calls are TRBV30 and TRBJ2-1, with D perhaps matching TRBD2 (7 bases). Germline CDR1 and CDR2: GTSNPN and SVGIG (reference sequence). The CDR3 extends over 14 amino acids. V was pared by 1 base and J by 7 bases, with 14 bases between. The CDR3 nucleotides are TGTGCCTGGAGTGGAGGGGGGGCGTGGAATGAGCAGTTCTTC. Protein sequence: CAWSGGGAWNEQFF.

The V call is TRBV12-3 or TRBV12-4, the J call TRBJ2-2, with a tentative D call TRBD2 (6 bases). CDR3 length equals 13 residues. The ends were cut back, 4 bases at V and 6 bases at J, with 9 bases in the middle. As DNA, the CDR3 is TGTGCCAGCAGTTCTCCGGGGGCCGGGGAGCTGTTTTTT. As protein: CASSSPGAGELFF.

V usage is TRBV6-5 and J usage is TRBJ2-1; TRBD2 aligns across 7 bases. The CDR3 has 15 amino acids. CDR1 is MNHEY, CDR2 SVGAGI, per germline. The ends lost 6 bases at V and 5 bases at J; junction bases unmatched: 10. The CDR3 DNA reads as TGTGCCAGCAGACTGGCGGGACTATCTAACAATGAGCAGTTCTTC. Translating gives CASRLAGLSNNEQFF.

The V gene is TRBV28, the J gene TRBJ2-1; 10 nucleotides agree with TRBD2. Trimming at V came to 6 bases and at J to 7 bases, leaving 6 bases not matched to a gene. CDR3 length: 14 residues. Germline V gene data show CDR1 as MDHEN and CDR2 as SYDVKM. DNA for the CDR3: TGTGCCAGCAGCCCCGGGACTAGCGTAAATGAGCAGTTCTTC. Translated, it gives CASSPGTSVNEQFF.